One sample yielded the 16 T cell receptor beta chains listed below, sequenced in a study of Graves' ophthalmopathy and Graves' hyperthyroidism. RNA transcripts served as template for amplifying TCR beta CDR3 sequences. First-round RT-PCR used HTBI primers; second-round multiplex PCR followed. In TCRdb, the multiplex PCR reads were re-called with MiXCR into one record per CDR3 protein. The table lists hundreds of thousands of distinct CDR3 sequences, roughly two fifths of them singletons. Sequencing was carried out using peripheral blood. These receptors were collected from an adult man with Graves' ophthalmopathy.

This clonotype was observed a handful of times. CDR3 residues: CASGLVRGEQFF. In nucleotides, the CDR3 is TGTGCTAGTGGTTTGGTACGGGGGGAGCAGTTCTTC. The chain recombines TRBV12-5 with TRBJ2-1; D perhaps matches TRBD2 (6 bases). The germline V gene encodes CDR1 LGHNT and CDR2 FRNRAP. CDR3 length: 12 amino acids. V was trimmed by 0 bases and J by 10 bases, leaving 7 bases between them.

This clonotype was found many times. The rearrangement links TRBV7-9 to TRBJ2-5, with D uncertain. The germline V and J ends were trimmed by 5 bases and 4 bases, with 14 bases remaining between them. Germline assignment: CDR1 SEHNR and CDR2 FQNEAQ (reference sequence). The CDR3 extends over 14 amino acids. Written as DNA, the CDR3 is TGTGCCAGCAGCCCCCCGGACGTGAGAGAGACCCAGTACTTC. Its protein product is CASSPPDVRETQYF.

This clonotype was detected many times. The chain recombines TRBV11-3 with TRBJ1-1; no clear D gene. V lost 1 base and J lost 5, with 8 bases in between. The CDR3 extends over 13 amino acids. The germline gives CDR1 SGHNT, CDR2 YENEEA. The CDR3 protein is CASSLGRRTEAFF. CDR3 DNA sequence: TGTGCCAGCAGCTTAGGCAGGAGGACTGAAGCTTTCTTT. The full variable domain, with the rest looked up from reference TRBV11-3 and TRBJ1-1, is EAGVVQSPRYKIIEKKQPVAFWCNPISGHNTLYWYLQNLGQGPELLIRYENEEAVDDSQLPKDRFSAERLKGVDSTLKIQPAELGDSAVYLCASSLGRRTEAFFGQGTRLTVV.

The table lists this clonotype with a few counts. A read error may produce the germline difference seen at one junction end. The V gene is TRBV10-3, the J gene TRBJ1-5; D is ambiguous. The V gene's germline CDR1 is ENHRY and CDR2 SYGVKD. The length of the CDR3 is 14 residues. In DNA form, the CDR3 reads TGTGCCAGCAGTGAGATCCTGAGCAATCAGCCCCAGCATTTT. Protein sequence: CASSEILSNQPQHF.

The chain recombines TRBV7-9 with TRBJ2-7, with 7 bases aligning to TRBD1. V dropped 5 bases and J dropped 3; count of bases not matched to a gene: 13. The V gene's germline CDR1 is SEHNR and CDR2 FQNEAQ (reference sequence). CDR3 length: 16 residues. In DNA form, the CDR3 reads TGTGCCAGCAGCCAAAGGGGGCCCCCTTCAAGCTACGAGCAGTACTTC. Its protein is CASSQRGPPSSYEQYF.

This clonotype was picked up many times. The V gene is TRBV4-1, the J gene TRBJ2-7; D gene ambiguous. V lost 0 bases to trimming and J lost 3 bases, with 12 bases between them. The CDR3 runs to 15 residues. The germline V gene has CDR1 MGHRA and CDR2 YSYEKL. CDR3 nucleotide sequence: TGCGCCAGCAGCCAAGAATACACCCTGGTCTACGAGCAGTACTTC. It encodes CASSQEYTLVYEQYF.

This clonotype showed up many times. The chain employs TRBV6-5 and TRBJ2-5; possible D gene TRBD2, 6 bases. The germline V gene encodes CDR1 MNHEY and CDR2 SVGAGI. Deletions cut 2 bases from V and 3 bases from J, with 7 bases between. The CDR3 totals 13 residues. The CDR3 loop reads CASSYGGEETQYF. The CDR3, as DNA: TGTGCCAGCAGTTACGGCGGGGAAGAGACCCAGTACTTC.

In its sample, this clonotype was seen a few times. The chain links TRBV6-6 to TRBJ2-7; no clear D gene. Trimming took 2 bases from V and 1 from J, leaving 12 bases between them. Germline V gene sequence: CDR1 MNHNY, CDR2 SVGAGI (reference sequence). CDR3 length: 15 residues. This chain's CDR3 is CASSYLTPRSYEQYF. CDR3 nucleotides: TGTGCCAGCAGTTACCTGACCCCTCGTTCCTACGAGCAGTACTTC.

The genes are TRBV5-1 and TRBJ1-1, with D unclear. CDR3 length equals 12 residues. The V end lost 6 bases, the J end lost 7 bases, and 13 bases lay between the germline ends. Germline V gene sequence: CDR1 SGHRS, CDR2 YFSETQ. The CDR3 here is CASTGREGEAFF. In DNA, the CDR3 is TGCGCCAGCACCGGCCGGGAAGGTGAAGCTTTCTTT.

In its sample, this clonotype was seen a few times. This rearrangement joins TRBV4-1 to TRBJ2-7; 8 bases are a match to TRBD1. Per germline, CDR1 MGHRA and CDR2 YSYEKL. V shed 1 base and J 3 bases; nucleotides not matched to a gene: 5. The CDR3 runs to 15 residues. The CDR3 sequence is CASSQVDRAHYEQYF. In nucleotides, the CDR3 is TGCGCCAGCAGCCAAGTGGACAGGGCGCACTACGAGCAGTACTTC.

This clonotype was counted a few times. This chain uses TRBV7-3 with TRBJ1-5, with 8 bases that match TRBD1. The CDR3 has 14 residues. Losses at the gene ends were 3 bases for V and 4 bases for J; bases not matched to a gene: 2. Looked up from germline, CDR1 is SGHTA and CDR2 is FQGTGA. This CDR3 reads CASSLDRANQPQHF. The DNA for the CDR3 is TGTGCCAGCAGCTTGGACAGGGCAAATCAGCCCCAGCATTTT.

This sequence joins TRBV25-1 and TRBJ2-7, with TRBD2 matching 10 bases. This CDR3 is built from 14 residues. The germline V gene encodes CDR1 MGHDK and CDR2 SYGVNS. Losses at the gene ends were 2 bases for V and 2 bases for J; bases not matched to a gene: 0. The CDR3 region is CASSELAGAYEQYF. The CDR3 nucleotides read TGTGCCAGCAGTGAACTAGCGGGAGCCTACGAGCAGTACTTC.

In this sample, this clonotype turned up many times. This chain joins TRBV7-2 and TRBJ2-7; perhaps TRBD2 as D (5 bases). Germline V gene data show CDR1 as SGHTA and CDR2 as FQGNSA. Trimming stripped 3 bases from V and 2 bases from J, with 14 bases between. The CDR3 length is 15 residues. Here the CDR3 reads CASSFGPTTTYEQYF. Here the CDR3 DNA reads TGTGCCAGCAGCTTCGGCCCGACTACAACCTACGAGCAGTACTTC.

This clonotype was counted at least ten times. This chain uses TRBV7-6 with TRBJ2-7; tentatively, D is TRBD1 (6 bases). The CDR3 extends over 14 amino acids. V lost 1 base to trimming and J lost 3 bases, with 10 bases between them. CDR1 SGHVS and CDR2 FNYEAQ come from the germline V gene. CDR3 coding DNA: TGTGCCAGCAGCTTAGGTGGGGGCATCTACGAGCAGTACTTC. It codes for CASSLGGGIYEQYF.

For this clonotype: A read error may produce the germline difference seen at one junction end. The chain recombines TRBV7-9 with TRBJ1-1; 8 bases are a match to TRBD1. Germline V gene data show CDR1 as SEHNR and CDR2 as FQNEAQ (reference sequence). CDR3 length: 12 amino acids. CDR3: CASTLTGDEASF. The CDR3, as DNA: TGTGCCAGCACCTTGACAGGGGATGAAGCTTCCTTT.

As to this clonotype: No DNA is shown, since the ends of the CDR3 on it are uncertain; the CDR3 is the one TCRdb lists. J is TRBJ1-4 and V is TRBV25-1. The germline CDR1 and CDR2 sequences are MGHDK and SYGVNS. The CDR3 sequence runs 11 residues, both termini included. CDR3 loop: CASSDSENCFF.